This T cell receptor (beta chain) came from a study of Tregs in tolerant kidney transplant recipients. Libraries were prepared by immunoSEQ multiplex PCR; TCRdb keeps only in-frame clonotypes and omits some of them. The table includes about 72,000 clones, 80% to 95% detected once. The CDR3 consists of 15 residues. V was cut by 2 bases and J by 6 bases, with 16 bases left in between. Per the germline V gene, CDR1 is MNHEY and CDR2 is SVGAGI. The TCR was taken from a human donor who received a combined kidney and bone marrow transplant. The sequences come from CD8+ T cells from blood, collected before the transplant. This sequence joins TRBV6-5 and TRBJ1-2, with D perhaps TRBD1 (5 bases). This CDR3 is CASSYLEGQGDGYTF. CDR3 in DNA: TGTGCCAGCAGTTACCTGGAGGGGCAAGGGGATGGCTACACCTTC.